The sequence of this TCR beta chain was determined in a study of blood T cells in healthy people across ages. Findings and limits, study-wide: Estimates of total diversity, which came from one million sequenced T cells, were considered to be underestimates. With age, beta diversity per million T cells declined roughly linearly, significantly by 40.

Alongside a J-beta primer mix, a sample-barcoded 5' primer served in a second PCR lasting about 6 to 12 cycles. Every sample returned 2.5 million or more CDR3-containing paired-end reads. TCRdb redid the calling of the 5' RACE reads with MiXCR, one entry per CDR3 protein. The sample consists of approximately 1,000,000 distinct CDR3 sequences, 35% to 45% of them appearing once. About this clonotype itself: The antigen is unknown.

Germline loops: CDR1 DFQATT, CDR2 SNEGSKA (reference sequence). This CDR3 region has 15 residues. V was pared by 3 bases and J by 8 bases, with 11 bases of the junction left unmatched. No fewer than 5.5 micrograms of total RNA were isolated from every sample. The source of this sequence is a man between 18 and 29 years old in good health. The sample taken for sequencing was blood. V is TRBV20-1 and J is TRBJ2-1; 9 bases are shared with TRBD2. This CDR3 reads CSASLAGAHGDEQFF. CDR3 DNA: TGCAGTGCTAGTTTAGCGGGGGCCCATGGAGATGAGCAGTTCTTC.